Detailed here is one T cell receptor beta chain. It has no known antigen specificity. Qualities for individual bases were not recorded, and no much larger clone is one base off. TCR beta CDR3 regions were amplified from RNA transcripts. The first round of RT-PCR for the TCR CDR3 was performed with the HTBI primer set and the Qiagen OneStep RT-PCR kit. A second multiplex PCR round built the libraries, followed by size selection and purification. Sequencing of the libraries was done on an Illumina HiSeq2000 using paired-end 100 bp reads. On the study's bioinformatics: Raw data were processed with SOAPnuke, discarding reads with adapters, uncalled bases, mean Phred below 15, or no exact constant-primer or identifier match. High-quality paired reads were merged using COPE v1.2.5, and each unique nucleotide sequence was defined as a clonotype. MiTCR v1.1 was used to align clonotypes to the IMGT TRBV, TRBD and TRBJ reference segments. The analysis was restricted to V-J combinations with a frequency above 0.0001, which together covered roughly 99% of the repertoires. The TCS score was defined as F50 (clonal expansion) divided by E x V (chaos), with BLOSUM62-based TCRdist calculated between CDR3 peptides within each V-J. Welch's t-statistics and random forest reduced 514 V-J features to 10 to 15, which were used in a naive Bayes classifier (R e1071). Thyroid-blood repertoire similarity was quantified with the Morisita-Horn index. The public reads were reprocessed in TCRdb via fastp at Q25 and MiXCR, keeping in-frame beta chains. Under each unique CDR3 protein, matching rows form one entry showing the most common genes and DNA. The V and J calls reflect TCRdb's pipeline rather than the authors' work. The table for this sample lists roughly 570,000 distinct CDR3 sequences; just over 45% of them were counted only once. The top ten hold under 20% of the sample.

The sample comes from a study of T cells in Graves' hyperthyroidism and ophthalmopathy (dated by TCRdb to about 2019). Concerning the study at large: A discovery cohort of about 96 patients, fewer than 50 with Graves' ophthalmopathy and over 55 with stable Graves' hyperthyroidism, was used to find distinguishing TCR V-J signatures. Prospective prediction of ophthalmopathy was tested in an independent validation cohort of 18 to 20 hyperthyroidism patients and some 17 patients who later progressed to ophthalmopathy. For training and testing, the 95 to 100 patients in the discovery cohort were randomly divided in a 7:3 ratio. The study also compared thyroid tissue and blood T-cell repertoires from more than five Graves' hyperthyroidism patients. After sampling, hyperthyroidism patients received methimazole starting at 30 mg daily, and ophthalmopathy patients received high-dose intravenous methylprednisolone. The paper reports TCR Vbeta CDR3 sequencing of 130 to 150 peripheral blood samples: under 45 ophthalmopathy, 70 to 85 hyperthyroidism and about 17 progressor patients.

Overall results and qualifications from the work: Blood samples also contained most of the expanded thyroid clonotypes (frequency above 0.001), which suggests that blood repertoires may reflect thyroid immune responses. No statistical method was used to set the sample size in advance, and investigators knew the group allocation. During validation, the model predicted progression to ophthalmopathy a median of around six months ahead of onset, with approximately 71% sensitivity and roughly 72% specificity. Ophthalmopathy was separated from stable hyperthyroidism by a 13 V-J signature model, with 87.88% sensitivity and about 81% specificity obtained in cross-validation and 80%/75% obtained in testing.

The study excluded patients with uncontrolled infections, other autoimmune diseases, pregnancy or lactation. Diagnoses were established on the basis of clinical symptoms, serum thyroxine and TRAb, thyroid ultrasound, and orbital computed tomography. Total RNA was extracted using Trizol reagent, and RNA quality was assessed on an Agilent 2100 Bioanalyzer. Sequencing was done on a sample of peripheral blood or thyroid tissue (not recorded which). The TCR originated in an adult woman with Graves' disease, either hyperthyroidism or ophthalmopathy (not recorded which).

The nucleotide sequence is TGTGCCAGCAGCCAAGTACTGGGCCCTCACTCTGGGGCCAACGTCCTGACTTTC. Its protein reads: CASSQVLGPHSGANVLTF. The rearranged chain carries TRBV6-5 and TRBJ2-6; the D segment cannot be called with confidence. From the cysteine up to the phenylalanine, the CDR3 has a length of 18 residues. The only DNA kept is the CDR3, 54 bases in frame from the first base. The junction carries 18 bases between V and J, which are trimmed by 6 bases and 0 bases respectively. The germline V gene specifies MNHEY as CDR1 and SVGAGI as CDR2.